The 10 T cell receptor beta chains presented below share a single source sample, sequenced in a study of blood T cell repertoires in COVID-19. Sequencing used immunoSEQ multiplex PCR; TCRdb keeps in-frame clones, though not all of them. This table has 150,000 to 200,000 clones, about 83% appearing once. The material sequenced was peripheral blood. The receptors derive from a man aged 18 to 29 with active or convalescent COVID-19.

The sample holds one count of this clone. This chain uses TRBV6-6 with TRBJ2-7, with 8 bases that match TRBD1. Germline assignment: CDR1 MNHNY and CDR2 SVGAGI (reference sequence). The CDR3 runs to 15 residues. J was trimmed by 5 bases and V by 6 bases; bases with no gene match: 12. The CDR3 coding sequence is TGTGCCAGCAGGATTGACGGGACAGGCGACCACGAGCAGTACGTC. It is translated as CASRIDGTGDHEQYV.

This clone was observed once. This chain joins TRBV11-3 and TRBJ2-1; 7 bases align to TRBD2. The germline CDR1 and CDR2 sequences are SGHNT and YENEEA. Losses at the gene ends were 5 bases for V and 7 bases for J; bases not matched to a gene: 14. CDR3 size: 16 residues. The CDR3 DNA follows: TGTGCCAGCAGCCTAGGGAGCGGGATATTACGAAATGAGCAGTTCTTC. It yields the protein CASSLGSGILRNEQFF.

The table lists this clone with a count of one. V gene TRBV19 combines with J gene TRBJ2-7; 9 nucleotides line up with TRBD2. The CDR3 has 14 residues. Germline V gives CDR1 LNHDA, CDR2 SQIVND (reference sequence). With 4 bases clipped from V and 3 bases from J, the junction kept 4 bases outside the gene matches. CDR3 sequence (DNA): TGTGCCAGTAGTACCGGACTAGCGATCTACGAGCAGTACTTC. Protein sequence: CASSTGLAIYEQYF.

V usage is TRBV19 and J usage is TRBJ2-7, with D perhaps matching TRBD1 (6 bases). V lost 4 bases to trimming and J lost 5 bases, with 18 bases between them. This CDR3 has 15 amino acids. Germline CDR1 is LNHDA and CDR2 is SQIVND (reference sequence). The CDR3, as DNA: TGTGCCAGTAGTACCTCGGCTACAGGGTATCACGAGCAGTACTTC. Protein product: CASSTSATGYHEQYF.

The chain has TRBV9 and TRBJ2-5; 7 bases line up with TRBD1. CDR3 length: 13 residues. Trimming at V came to 2 bases and at J to 5 bases, leaving 3 bases not matched to a gene. Germline CDR1 is SGDLS and CDR2 is YYNGEE. The CDR3 loop is CASSVRGWETQYF. CDR3 bases: TGTGCCAGCAGCGTCAGGGGGTGGGAGACCCAGTACTTC.

The chain combines TRBV29-1 with TRBJ2-7, with 9 nucleotides matching TRBD2. The CDR3 loop spans 13 amino acids. J gave up 5 bases and V 4 bases, and 6 bases lay outside the gene matches. Germline V gene lookup returns CDR1 SQVTM and CDR2 ANQGSEA. CDR3 loop: CSVARLAGDEQYV. As DNA, the CDR3 is TGCAGCGTTGCCAGATTAGCGGGGGACGAGCAGTACGTC.

The gene calls are TRBV19 and TRBJ2-5, with D possibly TRBD2 on 5 matching bases. Germline assignment: CDR1 LNHDA and CDR2 SQIVND (reference sequence). The CDR3 has 15 residues. V lost 1 base to trimming and J lost 2 bases, with 11 bases between them. The DNA of the CDR3 is TGTGCCAGTAGTATAGGAAACAGCGGACAAGAGACCCAGTACTTC. Amino acids: CASSIGNSGQETQYF.

The chain joins TRBV29-1 to TRBJ2-1, with 9 bases that match TRBD1. The J segment lost 7 bases and the V segment lost 6 bases, leaving 4 bases of the junction unmatched. This CDR3 comprises 12 residues. Germline CDR1 is SQVTM and CDR2 is ANQGSEA. CDR3 protein: CSVDGQGNEQFF. DNA for the CDR3: TGCAGCGTCGACGGACAGGGGAATGAGCAGTTCTTC.

This chain connects TRBV3-1 (or the pseudogene TRBV3-2) to TRBJ1-5, with a possible D match to TRBD1 (6 bases). Trimming removed 1 base at V and 3 bases at J, with 13 bases between. The CDR3 has 16 residues. Germline lookup yields CDR1 LGHDT and CDR2 YNNKEL (reference sequence). The CDR3 DNA is TGTGCCAGCAGCCAAGGGACAGTGGGCCTCAATCAGCCCCAGCATTTT. This sequence encodes CASSQGTVGLNQPQHF.

The CDR3 DNA follows: TGTGCCAGCAGCTCATCCCCGGGACTAGCGGGATACAATGAGCAGTTCTTC. Translating gives CASSSSPGLAGYNEQFF. V and J are TRBV5-8 and TRBJ2-1; 13 positions agree with TRBD2. CDR3 length equals 17 residues. V trimming: 3 bases; J trimming: 4 bases; junction bases outside the gene matches: 7. CDR1 is SGHTS and CDR2 is YDEGEE in the germline V gene.